Detailed here is one TCR beta chain. The data stem from a study of blood T cell repertoires in COVID-19. Across the study: Donors in the United States, Italy and Spain gave samples during acute or convalescent COVID-19.

Unmatched junction bases numbered 13, after V lost 4 bases and J lost 5 bases. Germline V gene data show CDR1 as SGHRS and CDR2 as YFSETQ. This CDR3 has 18 residues. Under the authors' procedure: Quantification of nucleated cells was approximated via reference gene primer amplification. Using immunoSEQ multiplex PCR, the repertoire was profiled, and TCRdb retains in-frame clones only, with some absent. V, J and clone size are those of that table, while D and trimming were read from the DNA. The top ten hold roughly 1.4% of the sample, which has some 70,000 clones, around 85% seen once. The chain carries TRBV5-1 and TRBJ2-5; 14 bases line up with TRBD2. The material sequenced was peripheral blood. The origin of this receptor is a woman between 55 and 75 years old with acute or convalescent COVID-19. DNA for the CDR3: TGCGCCAGCAGCCCCTTGACTAGCGGGAGGGCCATGTCGGAGACCCAGTACTTC. Its translation is CASSPLTSGRAMSETQYF.